One sample yielded the 10 T cell receptor beta chains listed below, sequenced in a study of cytomegalovirus exposure and HLA in healthy donors. Both 60 Vbeta primers and 13 Jbeta primers went into the PCR. Libraries were prepared by immunoSEQ multiplex PCR; TCRdb keeps only in-frame clonotypes and omits some of them. The sample consists of about 170,000 clones, roughly 79% of them appearing once. Sequencing was done on a sample of PBMCs. These TCRs come from a woman between 45 and 60 years old in good health and CMV-seropositive.

This chain links TRBV19 with TRBJ2-5; D is possibly TRBD1 (7 bases). Germline V CDR1 and CDR2: LNHDA, SQIVND (reference sequence). The CDR3 is 16 residues long. V gave up 5 bases and J gave up 1 base, with 17 bases separating them. CDR3 sequence reads: CASSGGKGALQETQYF. Here the CDR3 DNA reads TGTGCCAGTAGTGGGGGGAAGGGGGCCCTCCAAGAGACCCAGTACTTC.

This chain joins TRBV19 and TRBJ2-2; TRBD1 matches at 7 bases. V was pared by 4 bases and J by 4 bases, with 6 bases of the junction left unmatched. The length of the CDR3 is 15 residues. Per germline, CDR1 LNHDA and CDR2 SQIVND (reference sequence). CDR3 amino acids: CASSRSTGATGELFF. The CDR3 bases are TGTGCCAGTAGTAGATCTACAGGGGCCACCGGGGAGCTGTTTTTT.

This chain joins TRBV30 and TRBJ2-1; D possibly corresponds to TRBD1 (5 bases). V was cut by 5 bases and J by 7 bases, with 9 bases left in between. This CDR3 region has 11 residues. Looked up from germline, CDR1 is GTSNPN and CDR2 is SVGIG (reference sequence). DNA of the CDR3: TGTGCCTGGGCCCCAGGGAATGAGCAGTTCTTC. This encodes CAWAPGNEQFF.

This chain joins TRBV4-3 and TRBJ2-3; D gene ambiguous. This CDR3 is built from 16 residues. V lost 0 bases and J lost 4, with 14 bases in between. The germline V gene encodes CDR1 LGHNA and CDR2 YSLEER. In DNA form, the CDR3 reads TGCGCCAGCAGCCAAGATGGTGTGCTACCCGCAGATACGCAGTATTTT. Translated, it gives CASSQDGVLPADTQYF.

The rearrangement links TRBV7-2 to TRBJ2-7, with 7 nucleotides matching TRBD2. The germline V gene has CDR1 SGHTA and CDR2 FQGNSA. This CDR3 is built from 18 residues. The ends lost 2 bases at V and 2 bases at J; junction bases unmatched: 15. CDR3 loop: CASSLRRLATRGAYEQYF. The CDR3 region has the DNA TGTGCCAGCAGCTTAAGGAGGCTAGCTACCCGGGGGGCCTACGAGCAGTACTTC. Full variable domain (remainder filled in from reference TRBV7-2 and TRBJ2-7): GAGVSQSPSNKVTEKGKDVELRCDPISGHTALYWYRQSLGQGLEFLIYFQGNSAPDKSGLPSDRFSAERTGGSVSTLTIQRTQQEDSAVYLCASSLRRLATRGAYEQYFGPGTRLTVT.

This clone was found a few times. The junction departs from germline at one end; a sequencing error may be responsible. CDR3 coding DNA: TGTGCCAGCAGCCTAGCGGGGGGGCCGGCTTTGCAAAACATTCAGTACTTC. Translated, it gives CASSLAGGPALQNIQYF. The chain is built from TRBV7-2 and TRBJ2-4, with TRBD2 matching over 12 bases. The germline V gene encodes CDR1 SGHTA and CDR2 FQGNSA. This CDR3 region has 17 residues.

The V gene is TRBV2, the J gene TRBJ2-4, with D uncertain. Trimming shortened V by 4 bases and J by 4 bases, and 17 bases separated the two germline ends. The CDR3 is 16 amino acids. Germline CDR1 SNHLY, CDR2 FYNNEI. The CDR3 region has the DNA TGTGCCAGCAGTGTTCGGCAGGCAACCAAAAAAAACATTCAGTACTTC. Translating gives CASSVRQATKKNIQYF. Full variable domain (missing parts from reference TRBV2 and TRBJ2-4): EPEVTQTPSHQVTQMGQEVILRCVPISNHLYFYWYRQILGQKVEFLVSFYNNEISEKSEIFDDQFSVERPDGSNFTLKIRSTKLEDSAMYFCASSVRQATKKNIQYFGAGTRLSVL.

The chain carries TRBV7-9 and TRBJ1-1; D unresolved. This CDR3 has 15 residues. Trimming shortened V by 1 base and J by 1 base, and 10 bases separated the two germline ends. Germline lookup yields CDR1 SEHNR and CDR2 FQNEAQ (reference sequence). The CDR3 protein is CASSLVGHTNTEAFF. The CDR3 DNA reads TGTGCCAGCAGCTTAGTTGGGCATACGAACACTGAAGCTTTCTTT.

This chain links TRBV4-3 with TRBJ1-6, with D unresolved. Trimming left V 1 base short and J 7 bases short, with 14 bases between. The CDR3 spans 16 residues. CDR1 and CDR2 (germline): LGHNA, YSLEER. Written as DNA, the CDR3 is TGCGCCAGCAGCCAAGCCCGAGTCGGAGGAAATTCACCCCTCCACTTT. Its protein is CASSQARVGGNSPLHF.

CDR3 coding DNA: TGTGCCAACGGACAGGGGGGCGGCGGGGAGCTGTTTTTT. This translates into CANGQGGGGELFF. The V gene is TRBV7-9, the J gene TRBJ2-2; the match to TRBD1 covers 10 bases. With V trimmed by 10 bases and J by 7 bases, 6 bases remained unmatched. This CDR3 has 13 amino acids. Germline CDR1 SEHNR, CDR2 FQNEAQ (reference sequence).